The entry that follows covers one T cell receptor (beta chain) sequence. The antigen this receptor binds is unknown. Base qualities are missing; no much larger clone stands one base away. The data stem from a study of blood T cell repertoires in COVID-19 (dated by TCRdb to the early 2020s). Context from the whole study: The collaborator samples originated in the United States, Italy and Spain and spanned the acute and convalescent phases of COVID-19. The prospective study material was composed of cDNA or gDNA derived from T cells, B-cell-depleted T cells, or PBMCs. Subjects who had been exposed to COVID-19, were actively infected with it, or had recovered from it provided the deeply sampled blood TCRbeta repertoires that made up the dataset. The repertoires were released in a freely available public database intended as a resource for research on the immune response to SARS-CoV-2. The samples were drawn from two sources: the first 160 participants of the ongoing ImmuneRACE study, and 1,000 to 1,500 subjects contributed by 6 global collaborators. Sample metadata almost always included a de-identified subject ID, COVID-19 status, age in years and sex. HLA class I and class II types, where available, came from metadata supplied by the sample provider rather than from assay-based typing. The investigation overall reported the following: How much clinical and demographic metadata was included differed by source and by participant, and the metadata was provided uncurated.

The CDR3 runs 14 residues from the cysteine to the phenylalanine. The kept DNA is CDR3 alone, 42 bases in frame from the first base. The immunoSEQ Assay, a bias-controlled multiplex PCR, was used to amplify TCRbeta CDR3 regions from genomic DNA. Per the source publication's procedure: Within the assay, amplification of reference gene primers was used to estimate how many nucleated cells each sample contained. To quantify the absolute abundance of each unique TCRbeta CDR3 rearrangement, sequence reads were collapsed and filtered. Productive Simpson clonality was computed per sample as the square root of Simpson's diversity index over productive rearrangements. TCRdb carries this immuneACCESS record with in-frame sequences only. Its versions omit some clonotypes, under half of them owing to an unresolved V gene in the studies checked, with the rest unexplained. V and J calls and clone size are copied from that table; D and trimming were computed from the DNA. This sample is represented by about 180,000 clones; over 80% of them were singletons. The top ten constitute more than 7.5% of the sample.

The collaborating institutions used their own protocols to collect whole blood in K2EDTA tubes. For TCRbeta analysis, collaborators shipped samples in one of three forms: frozen whole blood, isolated PBMCs, or DNA extracted from either of those sample types. The clonotype was recovered from a woman in her seventies with acute or convalescent COVID-19. The sample consisted of peripheral blood. The receptor chain draws on TRBV21-1 and TRBJ1-6. TRBV21-1 is a listed pseudogene. The DNA reads as follows: TGTGCCAGCAGCCGGGGGGCGCGAAATTCACCCCTCCACTTT. Its protein product is CASSRGARNSPLHF.